These T cell receptor beta chains were read from a single sample in a study of T cells in Graves' hyperthyroidism and ophthalmopathy. MiXCR, applied by TCRdb to the multiplex PCR reads, yields one record per CDR3 protein. Among approximately 330,000 distinct CDR3 sequences listed, approximately 13% were seen once. The sequenced material came from blood. These receptors all come from a woman aged 35 to 49 with Graves' ophthalmopathy. Both conserved end residues are part of each CDR3. D genes are given only for firm matches. Some rows have no size entry. The others give once, few or many, or a class for an expanded clone.

. TRBJ2-5 many TRBV5-6 TGTGCCAGCAGCTTGAGAGGGACGGAGACCCAGTACTTC CASSLRGTETQYF
. TRBJ2-3 many TRBV2 TGTGCCAGCAGTGAAGGGGACCTCGGGATCACAGATACGCAGTATTTT CASSEGDLGITDTQYF
. TRBJ2-1 many TRBV11-2 TGTGCCAGCAGCTCCAGACTAAGAACCTACAATGAGCAGTTCTTC CASSSRLRTYNEQFF
. TRBJ2-2 few TRBV29-1 TGCAGCGTGAAACTAGAAACCGGGGAGCTGTTTTTT CSVKLETGELFF
. TRBJ2-1 few TRBV7-9 TGTGCCAGCAGCGCGACCGTAGAGCAGTTCTTC CASSATVEQFF
. TRBJ2-7 many TRBV3-1 TGTGCCAGCAGCCAGGTTCCAGGCTACGAGCAGTACTTC CASSQVPGYEQYF
. TRBJ1-1 many TRBV11-2 TGTGCCAGCAGCTCCCCCCCCGAGTGGGAGGACACTGAAGCTTTCTTT CASSSPPEWEDTEAFF
. TRBJ2-3 . TRBV9 TGTGCCAGCAGCGTAGGTTCCCAGCGGGGCACAGATACGCAGTATTTT CASSVGSQRGTDTQYF
TRBD1 TRBJ1-5 many TRBV2 TGTGCCAGCACGATTAAGGGACAGGGGACCCAGCCCCAGCATTTT CASTIKGQGTQPQHF
. TRBJ2-5 many TRBV19 TGTGCCAGTAGTGCTCCGGGCCGAGACATGAAGACCCAGTACTTC CASSAPGRDMKTQYF
. TRBJ2-1 . TRBV15 TGTGCCACCAGCAGAGATCTACACAATGAGCAGTTCTTC CATSRDLHNEQFF
. TRBJ2-1 many TRBV30 TGTGCCTGGAATCAAGGGAATGAGCAGTTCTTC CAWNQGNEQFF
TRBD1 TRBJ1-6 few TRBV6-5 TGTGCCAGCAGTTACTTCCCGACAGGGAAATCACCCCTCCACTTT CASSYFPTGKSPLHF
. TRBJ1-1 once TRBV29-1 TGCAGCGTTGGGTGGCGCTCGATGAACACTGAAGCTTTCTTT CSVGWRSMNTEAFF
TRBD1 TRBJ2-3 . TRBV9 TGTGCCAGCAGCGTAGAGGGGGCTAGCACAGATACGCAGTATTTT CASSVEGASTDTQYF
. TRBJ2-7 few TRBV5-1 TGCGCCAGCAGCTTCACGGGGGCGCCGGTTTATGAGCAGTACTTC CASSFTGAPVYEQYF
TRBD2 TRBJ2-7 few TRBV7-8 TGTGCCAGCAGCCACCCACTAGCGGGAGAGGTCGAGCAGTACTTC CASSHPLAGEVEQYF
TRBD2 TRBJ2-1 . TRBV5-1 TGCGCCAGCAGCTGGAGCGGGAGCTCCTACAATGAGCAGTTCTTC CASSWSGSSYNEQFF
TRBD2 TRBJ2-1 . TRBV20-1 TGCAGTGCCCCGGGACTAGTAAACTACAATGAGCAGTTCTTC CSAPGLVNYNEQFF
TRBD2 TRBJ2-7 few TRBV11-2 TGTGTCAGCAGCTTCCCGACTAGCGCACCGAGCTACGAGCAGTACTTC CVSSFPTSAPSYEQYF
. TRBJ2-1 many TRBV9 TGTGCCAGCAGCGTGTCAGGGGACGCCCCAACACCTTACAATGAGCAGTTCTTC CASSVSGDAPTPYNEQFF
. TRBJ2-1 many TRBV12-3/TRBV12-4 TGTGCCAGCAGTCCGACAGCAAACTCCTACAATGAGCAGTTCTTC CASSPTANSYNEQFF
TRBD1 TRBJ2-1 many TRBV18 TGTGCCAGCTCACCGTACCTCAGGGGGTCCAACAATGAGCAGTTCTTC CASSPYLRGSNNEQFF
TRBD2 TRBJ2-3 many TRBV20-1 TGCAGTGCTAGAATTGGTAGCGGGGGCACAGATACGCAGTATTTT CSARIGSGGTDTQYF
. TRBJ2-1 many TRBV12-3/TRBV12-4 TGTGCCAGCAGTTTGGTAACCCTGCCAAGTGAGCAGTTCTTC CASSLVTLPSEQFF
. TRBJ1-5 few TRBV6-5 TGTGCCAGCAGTTACGCTCCATGGTCCCAGCATTTT CASSYAPWSQHF
TRBD2 TRBJ2-5 . TRBV5-1 TGCGCCAGCAGCTTCGCTCTAGCGGGGGGCGCTCAAGAGACCCAGTACTTC CASSFALAGGAQETQYF
. TRBJ1-2 many TRBV29-1 TGCAGCGTGGAACGACAGGACCGCGGCTACACCTTC CSVERQDRGYTF
TRBD1 TRBJ2-1 . TRBV5-6 TGTGCCAGCAGCTTGGGGTCAGGGGGCGGTGAGCAGTTCTTC CASSLGSGGGEQFF
. TRBJ2-7 many TRBV27 TGTGCCAGCAGTTTGAGGCTACGATACGAGCAGTACTTC CASSLRLRYEQYF
TRBD1 TRBJ1-2 few TRBV14 TGTGCCAGCAGCCAAGATCGGGCAGGGGGGGACCTCTACGCCTATGGCTACACCTTC CASSQDRAGGDLYAYGYTF
. TRBJ1-1 many TRBV10-3 TGTGCCATCAGTGCCTCAGGGATTTGGACTGAAGCTTTCTTT CAISASGIWTEAFF
TRBD2 TRBJ2-5 few TRBV10-2 TGCGCCACCTCGTTGGCGGGAGTGGAAGAGACCCAGTACTTC CATSLAGVEETQYF
. TRBJ1-1 . TRBV15 TGTGCCACCAGCAGAGATTATCAGGGTTACACTGAAGCTTCCTTT CATSRDYQGYTEASF
. TRBJ2-2 . TRBV6-1 TGTGCCAGCTCAGACAGGACCGCCATGAACACCGGGGAGCTGTTTTTT CASSDRTAMNTGELFF
TRBD1 TRBJ1-2 many TRBV12-3/TRBV12-4 TGTGCCAGCAGGGAAAGGGACAGGGACGGGAACTATGGCTACACCTTC CASRERDRDGNYGYTF
TRBD1 TRBJ2-7 many TRBV20-1 TGCAGTGCCGCTGGCAGGGGGCCCTACGAGCAGTACTTC CSAAGRGPYEQYF
. TRBJ2-6 . TRBV29-1 TGCAGCGCCATCAGTATCTCTGGGGCCAACGTCCTGACTTTC CSAISISGANVLTF
. TRBJ2-3 many TRBV6-1 TGTGCCAGCAGTGATCTACTGGATACGCAGTATTTT CASSDLLDTQYF
. TRBJ1-5 . TRBV4-1 TGCGCCAGCAGCCAAGTCCTCGATCAGCCCCAGCATTTT CASSQVLDQPQHF
TRBD1 TRBJ1-2 . TRBV19 TGTGCCAGTAGTGTATTCTCCGGGACAGGGCTTGGAAGGGAGAATGACTACACCTTC CASSVFSGTGLGRENDYTF
. TRBJ2-7 many TRBV7-8 TGTGCCAGCAGCCCCTACCCTCAAATCGAGCAGTACTTC CASSPYPQIEQYF
. TRBJ1-5 few TRBV20-1 TGCAGTGTCCCCCGACGAAGGACCGGGACTGGATTTCAGCCCCAGCATTTT CSVPRRRTGTGFQPQHF
TRBD1 TRBJ1-1 many TRBV7-8 TGTGCCAGCAGCTTAGCAATATCTAGTATCTACAGGGGGCAGAACACTGAAGCTTTCTTT CASSLAISSIYRGQNTEAFF
. TRBJ2-7 . TRBV7-6 TGTGCCAGCAGCTCCGAACTAGGGAAGACTTACTACGAGCAGTACTTC CASSSELGKTYYEQYF
TRBD2 TRBJ2-7 few TRBV20-1 TGCAGTGCTACCACCGGGACTAGCGGGTGGGCCTACGAGCAGTACTTC CSATTGTSGWAYEQYF
. TRBJ1-1 . TRBV7-9 TGTGCCAGCGGCTTAGGGACGGGGAACACTGAAGCTTTCTTT CASGLGTGNTEAFF
. TRBJ1-3 few TRBV20-1 TGCAGTGCTAGAGACCGCACCACAACTGGAAACACCATATATTTT CSARDRTTTGNTIYF
. TRBJ2-2 many TRBV2 TGTGCCAGCAGAGGACAGAACGCCGGGGAGCTGTTTTTT CASRGQNAGELFF
. TRBJ2-7 many TRBV28 TGTGCCAGCACTTCCACCAGGATCTCCTACGAGCAGTACTTC CASTSTRISYEQYF
. TRBJ2-3 . TRBV19 TGTGCGGTTAGAGTCCGGAGAGCCTGGGGCACAGATACGCAGTATTTT CAVRVRRAWGTDTQYF
TRBD2 TRBJ2-3 many TRBV4-1 TGCGCCAGCAGCCAAGGGCTAGCGGGGGCGGCCGATACGCAGTATTTT CASSQGLAGAADTQYF
. TRBJ2-1 many TRBV12-3/TRBV12-4 TGTGCCAGCAGTTTAGGGGCAGAGTACAATGAGCAGTTCTTC CASSLGAEYNEQFF
. TRBJ2-5 . TRBV4-1 TGCGCCAGCAGCCAGGGGACTGGACAAGAGACCCAGTACTTC CASSQGTGQETQYF